The source of this TCR beta chain is a study of blood T cell repertoires in COVID-19. Study summary: The United States, Italy and Spain provided the acute and convalescent COVID-19 samples. PBMCs, B-cell-depleted T cells, or T cells were the source of the cDNA or gDNA that made up the material.

This clone was picked up one time. In the original workflow: Amplification with reference gene primers provided the estimates of nucleated cell counts. Libraries were prepared by immunoSEQ multiplex PCR; TCRdb keeps only in-frame clonotypes and omits some of them. V, J and clone size derive from that table, while D and trimming were established from the DNA sequence. The repertoire consists of about 25,000 clones, with around 90% occurring once and the leading ten covering over 4%. The CDR3 runs to 14 residues. The V end was cut by 4 bases, the J end by 0 bases, with 10 bases between. CDR1 is SGHRS and CDR2 is YFSETQ in the germline V gene.

Specimen: peripheral blood. The TCR was taken from a man between 70 and 80 years old with active COVID-19. The rearrangement uses TRBV5-1 and TRBJ2-5; TRBD1 might be the D (6 bases). CDR3 sequence reads: CASSPWTDQETQYF. Written as DNA, the CDR3 is TGCGCCAGCAGCCCGTGGACAGACCAAGAGACCCAGTACTTC.